The entry that follows covers one TCR beta chain sequence. Its antigen is undetermined. This specimen comes from a study of blood T cells in healthy people across ages. Around 10 milliliters of peripheral blood were drawn from each donor. Notes on the study in general: Older age coincided with a roughly linear decline in TCR beta diversity per million T cells. Leaving the PBMCs unsorted stopped any conclusive comparison of naive versus antigen-experienced cells.

Through a sample-barcoded 5' primer and a J-beta primer mix, a second PCR was run for roughly 7 to 12 cycles. Each TCR beta cDNA got a 12-nucleotide random molecular identifier. TCRdb reprocessed the 5' RACE reads with MiXCR, giving one entry per CDR3 protein. The sample lists 1.6 million or so distinct CDR3 sequences; about 35% were seen once. Germline V gene lookup returns CDR1 DFQATT and CDR2 SNEGSKA (reference sequence). Trimming removed 1 base at V and 6 bases at J, with 5 bases between. CDR3 length: 11 amino acids. Sequencing used blood. The TCR originated in a woman aged 25 to 45 in good health. The rearrangement joins TRBV20-1 to TRBJ2-3; D gene uncertain. The CDR3 DNA reads TGCAGTGCTAGAGCGGCGGATACGCAGTATTTT. Translated, it gives CSARAADTQYF.